The clone carrying this T cell receptor (beta chain) was recorded a few times. The antigen is undetermined. Via MiXCR, TCRdb re-called the 5' RACE reads, giving one row per CDR3 protein. The sample lists about 700,000 distinct CDR3 sequences, approximately 6.1% occurring once. The germline V and J ends were trimmed by 7 bases and 6 bases, with 4 bases remaining between them. The CDR3 spans 10 residues. Germline V gene data show CDR1 as SEHNR and CDR2 as FQNEAQ (reference sequence). This sample was included in a study of identical twins. The study's findings and limits: Twin-shared out-of-frame alpha sequences showed excess low generation probability. While abundant cord blood beta clonotypes carried fewer insertions, memory repertoires showed no such pattern. Out-of-frame beta sequences exhibited a weaker degree of excess twin sharing.

This sequence joins TRBV7-9 and TRBJ2-1; D not resolved. Sequencing was carried out using naive T cells sorted from blood. The receptor was derived from a man in his late teens or twenties in good health. The CDR3 region has the DNA TGTGCCAGCATACGCAATGAGCAGTTCTTC. Translation: CASIRNEQFF.